This T cell receptor (beta chain) comes out of a study of blood T cell repertoires in COVID-19. Study information: Acute-phase and convalescent COVID-19 samples originated in the United States, Italy and Spain. The cDNA or gDNA used as material had been derived from T cells, B-cell-depleted T cells, or PBMCs.

The CDR3 extends over 14 amino acids. The V gene's germline CDR1 is SGHTA and CDR2 FQGNSA. Trimming shortened V by 1 base and J by 5 bases, and 11 bases separated the two germline ends. Original processing methods: Nucleated cell counts were estimated from reference gene primer amplification. Repertoires were generated with immunoSEQ multiplex PCR, while TCRdb's copy carries only in-frame clones and drops some. That table is the source of V, J and clone size, and D and trimming were worked out from the DNA. The sample has under 15,000 clones; roughly 80% are singletons. The sequenced sample consisted of peripheral blood. The sequence came from a woman of 80 years or more with acute or convalescent COVID-19. This sequence joins TRBV7-2 and TRBJ1-2; tentatively, D is TRBD1 (6 bases). The CDR3 nucleotides read TGTGCCAGCAGCTTAGTACAGGGCTCGTATGGCTACACCTTC. Amino acid sequence: CASSLVQGSYGYTF.